Following are 30 T cell receptor beta chains from one sample sequenced in a study of T cell responses to AZD1222 COVID-19 vaccine. Using immunoSEQ multiplex PCR, the repertoire was profiled, and TCRdb retains in-frame clones only, with some absent. This sample has over 75,000 clones, with approximately 88% found just once. The specimen comprised peripheral blood, sampled on day 0 of AZD1222 vaccination. These TCRs come from an adult in good health.

CDR3 residues: CASRGYSNQPQHF. The CDR3 DNA follows: TGTGCCAGCAGGGGTTATAGCAATCAGCCCCAGCATTTT. The chain is built from TRBV12-3 or TRBV12-4 and TRBJ1-5; D gene uncertain. CDR3 size: 13 residues. Trimming removed 6 bases from V and 0 bases from J, with 6 bases in between.

The rearrangement uses TRBV12-3 or TRBV12-4 and TRBJ2-1, with D perhaps matching TRBD2 (6 bases). CDR3 size: 13 residues. With 7 bases removed from V and 2 bases from J, the gap between germline ends came to 9 bases. This CDR3 is CASTWGAYNEQFF. CDR3 nucleotides: TGTGCCAGCACCTGGGGGGCCTACAATGAGCAGTTCTTC.

About this clone itself: The same CDR3 arises from other DNA sequences in this sample as well. V usage is TRBV18 and J usage is TRBJ2-3; D uncertain. The CDR3 has 12 residues. The germline V and J ends were trimmed by 3 bases and 2 bases, with 3 bases remaining between them. The germline V gene encodes CDR1 KGHSH and CDR2 LQKENI. CDR3 sequence (DNA): TGTGCCAGCTCACCCTCCACAGATACGCAGTATTTT. It specifies CASSPSTDTQYF.

This chain connects TRBV13 to TRBJ2-1; D not resolved. The CDR3 spans 13 residues. CDR1 and CDR2 (germline): PRHDT, FYEKMQ (reference sequence). The germline V and J ends were trimmed by 5 bases and 8 bases, with 13 bases remaining between them. CDR3 loop: CASSPPGSHEQFF. The DNA for the CDR3 is TGTGCCAGCAGCCCCCCAGGTAGCCATGAGCAGTTCTTC.

The V gene is TRBV29-1, the J gene TRBJ2-3; D may match TRBD1 or TRBD2 (5 bases each). Trimming took 7 bases from V and 10 from J, leaving 18 bases between them. Germline V lookup: CDR1 SQVTM, CDR2 ANQGSEA. The CDR3 runs 12 residues. CDR3 nucleotide sequence: TGCAGCGGAACGTCAGGGAGCCCGGCGCAGTATTTT. This codes for CSGTSGSPAQYF.

CDR3 DNA: TGTGCCAGCAGCTTATGGCACGTAGCACATGACAGAACAGATACGCAGTATTTT. Translating gives CASSLWHVAHDRTDTQYF. V usage is TRBV7-3 and J usage is TRBJ2-3; the D gene is possibly TRBD1 (5 bases). The CDR3 contains 18 residues. Germline values: CDR1 SGHTA, CDR2 FQGTGA. Trimming removed 2 bases from V and 3 bases from J, with 21 bases in between.

This chain links TRBV7-9 with TRBJ2-1; weak D call: TRBD1 (6 bases). Germline CDR1 SEHNR, CDR2 FQNEAQ (reference sequence). CDR3 length: 15 residues. V lost 5 bases and J lost 3, with 14 bases in between. As DNA, the CDR3 is TGTGCCAGCAGCCTCCGGGACATCCTCTACAATGAGCAGTTCTTC. Translating gives CASSLRDILYNEQFF.

CDR3 sequence (DNA): TGTGCCAGCAGTTACTCGAATACAGGGTATCAAAACATTCAGTACTTC. Amino acids: CASSYSNTGYQNIQYF. This chain connects TRBV6-5 to TRBJ2-4, with D possibly TRBD1 on 6 matching bases. The CDR3 length is 16 residues. The V end was cut by 0 bases, the J end by 5 bases, with 14 bases between. Germline CDR1 reads MNHEY; CDR2 reads SVGAGI.

CDR3 DNA: TGCGCCAGCAGCCCTTCGGGACAGGTGTATGGAGACTACACCTTC. It yields the protein CASSPSGQVYGDYTF. The J gene is TRBJ1-2, the V gene TRBV5-1; TRBD1 agrees at 8 bases. Trimming at V came to 4 bases and at J to 10 bases, leaving 15 bases not matched to a gene. CDR3 length: 15 amino acids. CDR1 is SGHRS, CDR2 YFSETQ, per germline.

The V call is TRBV23-1, the J call TRBJ1-6, with unresolved D. TRBV23-1 falls under the ORF class, with uncertain function. V gave up 3 bases and J gave up 8 bases, with 5 bases separating them. CDR3 length: 12 amino acids. CDR3 coding DNA: TGCGCCAGCAGTCATAGGTATTCACCCCTCCACTTT. Its protein product is CASSHRYSPLHF.

The chain is built from TRBV3-1 (or the pseudogene TRBV3-2) and TRBJ2-7, with D maybe TRBD1 (5 bases). Germline CDR1 and CDR2: LGHDT and YNNKEL (reference sequence). Trimming pared 0 bases from V and 2 bases from J, leaving 11 bases between. The CDR3 totals 15 residues. The CDR3 spells CASSQDNRPAYEQYF. The CDR3 DNA sequence: TGTGCCAGCAGCCAAGATAACAGGCCAGCCTACGAGCAGTACTTC.

Only a few counts were recorded for this clone. The V and J genes are TRBV6-5 and TRBJ1-3; no clear D. The germline V gene encodes CDR1 MNHEY and CDR2 SVGAGI. Trimming removed 7 bases from V and 2 bases from J, with 12 bases in between. The CDR3 totals 14 residues. The CDR3 region is CASKREAPGNTIYF. The CDR3 nucleotides read TGTGCCAGCAAAAGGGAAGCTCCTGGAAACACCATATATTTT.

The chain recombines TRBV5-6 with TRBJ2-3; D unresolved. Per the germline V gene, CDR1 is SGHDT and CDR2 is YYEEEE. The CDR3 contains 14 residues. Trimming took off 0 bases at V and 2 bases at J, with 7 bases between the two ends. For the CDR3, the DNA is TGTGCCAGCAGCTTGGCCAGTGACACAGATACGCAGTATTTT. Protein product: CASSLASDTDTQYF.

The chain is built from TRBV27 and TRBJ2-7, with D tentatively TRBD2 (6 bases). The CDR3 has 14 amino acids. The germline V gene has CDR1 MNHEY and CDR2 SMNVEV (reference sequence). V was shortened by 3 bases and J by 4 bases, with 13 bases between the two germline ends. Here the CDR3 DNA reads TGTGCCAGCAGTTTTCAGGGAGGAACTTACGAGCAGTACTTC. It yields the protein CASSFQGGTYEQYF.

This sequence joins TRBV7-2 and TRBJ2-7; TRBD1 agrees at 8 bases. Germline V CDR1 and CDR2: SGHTA, FQGNSA. With 0 bases clipped from V and 0 bases from J, the junction kept 4 bases outside the gene matches. The CDR3 is made up of 16 amino acids. CDR3 amino acids: CASSLAGQVSSYEQYF. The CDR3 DNA reads TGTGCCAGCAGCTTAGCGGGACAGGTGAGCTCCTACGAGCAGTACTTC.

The rearrangement links TRBV18 to TRBJ2-7, with 7 bases identical to TRBD1. The ends lost 2 bases at V and 2 bases at J; junction bases unmatched: 3. The V gene's germline CDR1 is KGHSH and CDR2 LQKENI. This CDR3 has 14 residues. CDR3 coding DNA: TGTGCCAGCTCACCAACAGGGGATGCCTACGAGCAGTACTTC. Translation: CASSPTGDAYEQYF.

V is TRBV3-1 (or the pseudogene TRBV3-2) and J is TRBJ2-3; a weak D match, TRBD2 (5 bases). Trimming removed 6 bases at V and 2 bases at J, with 33 bases between. The CDR3 spans 21 residues. Germline V lookup: CDR1 LGHDT, CDR2 YNNKEL (reference sequence). The CDR3 spells CASSPLRRSGQRYPDTDTQYF. For the CDR3, the DNA is TGTGCCAGCAGTCCCCTCAGGCGGAGCGGCCAGAGGTACCCCGACACAGATACGCAGTATTTT.

The chain combines TRBV3-1 (or the pseudogene TRBV3-2) with TRBJ1-5; D call uncertain. Germline V lookup: CDR1 LGHDT, CDR2 YNNKEL (reference sequence). V was trimmed by 4 bases and J by 2 bases, leaving 12 bases between them. The CDR3 is made up of 15 amino acids. The CDR3 coding sequence is TGTGCCAGCAGCCTTGCACCCTATGGCAATCAGCCCCAGCATTTT. Its translation is CASSLAPYGNQPQHF.

J is TRBJ1-3 and V is TRBV6-5; D gene ambiguous. The V end was cut by 7 bases, the J end by 0 bases, with 13 bases between. The germline CDR1 and CDR2 sequences are MNHEY and SVGAGI. This CDR3 region has 15 residues. The CDR3 here is CASNVGQYSGNTIYF. The CDR3 nucleotides read TGTGCCAGCAACGTTGGGCAGTACTCTGGAAACACCATATATTTT.

V usage is TRBV7-9 and J usage is TRBJ2-2; 8 bases fit TRBD2. The CDR3 has 17 residues. With 7 bases clipped from V and 2 bases from J, the junction kept 12 bases outside the gene matches. Germline CDR1 and CDR2: SEHNR and FQNEAQ (reference sequence). The chain's CDR3 is CASTPLAAASNTGELFF. The CDR3 DNA follows: TGTGCCAGCACCCCACTAGCGGCCGCCAGTAACACCGGGGAGCTGTTTTTT.

The chain is built from TRBV9 and TRBJ2-3; perhaps D is TRBD1 or TRBD2 (6 bases each). CDR3 length: 15 residues. V was pared by 1 base and J by 2 bases, with 11 bases between. CDR1 and CDR2 (germline): SGDLS, YYNGEE. CDR3 DNA: TGTGCCAGCAGCGTAAGGGGGGCGGACACAGATACGCAGTATTTT. This sequence encodes CASSVRGADTDTQYF.

The chain employs TRBV5-5 and TRBJ2-2, with 9 bases fitting TRBD2. V trimming: 4 bases; J trimming: 14 bases; junction bases outside the gene matches: 15. This CDR3 contains 15 residues. Germline CDR1 SGHKS, CDR2 YYEKEE (reference sequence). In DNA, the CDR3 is TGTGCCAGCAGCCGAACCTCGGAGCGGGGGGCCCCCCTGTTTTTT. Protein sequence: CASSRTSERGAPLFF.

The chain has TRBV3-1 (or the pseudogene TRBV3-2) and TRBJ1-2; D is undetermined. Trimming left V 2 bases short and J 1 base short, with 8 bases between. CDR3 length: 14 residues. Germline values: CDR1 LGHDT, CDR2 YNNKEL (reference sequence). CDR3 bases: TGTGCCAGCAGCCAAATCCCACATAACTATGGCTACACCTTC. Its translation: CASSQIPHNYGYTF.

The gene calls are TRBV6-4 and TRBJ2-7; 11 nucleotides line up with TRBD1. This CDR3 has 14 residues. J lost 3 bases, V lost 4 bases, and 2 bases had no gene match. The V gene's germline CDR1 is MRHNA and CDR2 SNTAGT. The CDR3 DNA reads TGTGCCAGCAGTGCCGGGACAGGGGGCTACGAGCAGTACTTC. It yields the protein CASSAGTGGYEQYF.

This clone was detected a few times. The chain has TRBV7-8 and TRBJ2-1; D is ambiguous. Germline CDR1 SGHVS, CDR2 FQNEAQ. The V and J ends lost 1 base and 4 bases respectively, with 8 bases between them. The CDR3 totals 14 residues. The CDR3 DNA follows: TGTGCCAGCAGCTTAGAACATGGTTACAATGAGCAGTTCTTC. Its translation: CASSLEHGYNEQFF. The variable domain in full, with the rest retrieved from reference TRBV7-8 and TRBJ2-1, is GAGVSQSPRYKVAKRGQDVALRCDPISGHVSLFWYQQALGQGPEFLTYFQNEAQLDKSGLPSDRFFAERPEGSVSTLKIQRTQQEDSAVYLCASSLEHGYNEQFFGPGTRLTVL.

This chain links TRBV4-3 with TRBJ2-7; D call uncertain. In germline, CDR1 is LGHNA, CDR2 YSLEER. The V gene lost 2 bases and the J gene lost 0 bases, with 8 bases spanning the gap. The CDR3 spans 14 residues. The CDR3 DNA reads as TGCGCCAGCAGCCAATCTCGGAGCTCCTACGAGCAGTACTTC. It codes for CASSQSRSSYEQYF.

J is TRBJ1-2 and V is TRBV18; D gene uncertain. This CDR3 is 18 amino acids long. Germline V gives CDR1 KGHSH, CDR2 LQKENI. V was clipped by 3 bases and J by 7 bases, with 27 bases between them. The CDR3 here is CASSPRPRLEGRAGGYTF. The CDR3 DNA reads TGTGCCAGCTCACCTCGCCCCCGTCTTGAAGGCCGGGCGGGTGGCTACACCTTC.

The V and J genes are TRBV29-1 and TRBJ1-1, with 7 bases that match TRBD1. The germline V gene encodes CDR1 SQVTM and CDR2 ANQGSEA. The CDR3 spans 13 residues. V lost 7 bases to trimming and J lost 0 bases; unmatched junction nucleotides: 5. The CDR3: CSAQGYMNTEAFF. DNA of the CDR3: TGCAGCGCACAGGGGTACATGAACACTGAAGCTTTCTTT.

Within the sample, this clone is medium-sized. This chain joins TRBV29-1 and TRBJ1-2; no reliable D call. Germline assignment: CDR1 SQVTM and CDR2 ANQGSEA. This CDR3 has 11 residues. Between the trimmed V and J ends, which lost 5 bases and 2 bases, there was a span of 6 bases. In DNA form, the CDR3 reads TGCAGCGTTTCCTTGAACTATGGCTACACCTTC. The encoded protein is CSVSLNYGYTF.

V gene TRBV30 combines with J gene TRBJ1-4; D call uncertain. CDR1 and CDR2 from the germline V gene are GTSNPN and SVGIG (reference sequence). V was shortened by 0 bases and J by 8 bases, with 16 bases between the two germline ends. The length of the CDR3 is 15 residues. The CDR3 spells CAWSVKTADREKLFF. CDR3 bases: TGTGCCTGGAGTGTAAAGACTGCCGATCGGGAAAAACTGTTTTTT.